This T cell receptor beta chain emerged from a study of CD8+ T cells in alopecia areata. Study-level points and caveats: TCRs were shared less clearly across patients than in mice, possibly for HLA-related reasons. Relative to normal scalp, lesional scalp, especially alopecia totalis/universalis, showed higher clonality.

Sorted populations comprised CD4+ and CD8+ T cells obtained from PBMCs. Extraction of RNA preceded its reverse transcription into cDNA, which served as the sequencing template. Using immunoSEQ multiplex PCR, the repertoire was profiled, and TCRdb retains in-frame clones only, with some absent. The repertoire holds around 100,000 clones, with about 60% as singletons. Per the germline V gene, CDR1 is SNHLY and CDR2 is FYNNEI. Trimming took 9 bases from V and 11 from J; bases not matched to a gene: 11. The CDR3 sequence is 12 residues long. As regards this clone: As yet, its antigen is unknown.

This TCR was recovered from a human donor in good health. Sequenced sample: CD4+ T cells sorted from blood. This chain links TRBV2 with TRBJ1-1; 8 nucleotides align to TRBD1. Written as DNA, the CDR3 is TGTGCCAGAAGAACACAGGGGGATAGGGCTTTCTTT. This sequence encodes CARRTQGDRAFF.